This TCR beta chain was identified in a study of regulatory T cells in long-lasting Graves disease (dated by TCRdb to about 2021). Broadly, across the study: Persistent Graves' disease was defined as antithyroid drug treatment for over 5 years with persistently positive TSH receptor autoantibodies. Persistent Graves' disease patients were compared with newly diagnosed Graves' disease patients by peripheral blood TCR sequencing and RNA sequencing. The study was conducted in China and was registered as a clinical trial. Antithyroid drugs had been taken for about 9.7 years on average by persistent Graves' disease patients in the clinical cohort. A total of approximately 35 samples underwent TCR sequencing: 13 from persistent and roughly 20 from newly diagnosed Graves' disease patients.

In the paper's terms, the time point label means: persistent/refractory GD, antithyroid drugs over 5 years with positive TRAb. For both TCR sequencing and RNA sequencing, RNA was extracted from PBMCs using TRIzol. The diagnosis of Graves' disease was made according to American Thyroid Association guidelines. Patients were recruited from an endocrinology department in Xi'an, China. Each patient gave about 8.1 milliliters of peripheral blood, collected in an EDTA anticoagulant tube. PBMCs were isolated by Ficoll Paque Plus density gradient separation without further T cell sorting. An Agilent 2100 Bioanalyzer and agarose gel were used to check RNA quality, and a NanoDrop 2000 was used to measure RNA concentration. In this sample, this clonotype turned up a few times. This receptor's antigen is unknown. Qualities for individual bases were not recorded, and no much larger clone is one base off. Library method: multiplex PCR. The sequencer was an Illumina HiSeq 4000. CDR3 regions were amplified by Arm-PCR with iRepertoire HTBI primers to construct TCR beta libraries. Before sequencing, the PCR products went through gel purification. The study's processing was this. Gene usage analysis of CDR3 amino acid clonotypes relied on the roughly 60 TRBV and 13 to 15 TRBJ segments identified across samples. COPE and FqMerger were used to merge filtered high-quality paired reads into contigs. Contigs were aligned with BLAST to IMGT TRBV, TRBD and TRBJ reference genes, and CDR3 was defined per IMGT. Any clonotype with a frequency above 0.1% was counted as a highly expanded clone. Shannon entropy was used to measure repertoire diversity, and the Gini coefficient was used to measure V-J evenness. A clonotype found in more than one individual was treated as public. The public reads were reprocessed in TCRdb via fastp at Q25 and MiXCR, keeping in-frame beta chains. CDR3 protein duplicates are merged, each entry listing the most common genes and DNA. Here the V and J calls rest on TCRdb's processing, not on the authors' analysis. The sample table shows about 660,000 distinct CDR3 sequences, and 30% are seen once. The ten largest clones represent roughly 41% of the sample.

The CDR3 runs 14 amino acids, cysteine and phenylalanine included. Only the CDR3 region is kept as DNA, spanning 42 bases read in frame from base 1. CDR1 and CDR2 (SQVTM, ANQGSEA) derive from the germline V gene. V loses 6 bases, J loses 0 bases, and the germline ends lie 12 bases apart. The paper's findings and limits, for the study overall: The study examined only peripheral blood because the primary lesion, thyroid tissue, could not be accessed. As a limitation, the authors acknowledged that the small sample size may reduce accuracy. Compared with newly diagnosed patients, patients with persistent Graves' disease had lower TCR Shannon entropy and fewer highly expanded clones, which suggests clonal expansion. Only the TCR beta chain was sequenced and analyzed. Persistent disease showed preferential use of TRBV28, TRBJ1-2 and TRBJ2-5, whereas newly diagnosed disease favored TRBV20-1 and TRBJ2-1. Patients with persistent disease shared more public clonotypes (around 3,000) than newly diagnosed patients did (approximately 990).

The receptor was isolated from a female donor with Graves disease. The sequenced sample was peripheral blood mononuclear cells (PBMCs), obtained when the disease was refractory, from a patient treated with antithyroid drugs. Rearrangement joined TRBV29-1 to TRBJ1-5, with TRBD1 perhaps the D gene, on 6 matching bases. For the CDR3, the sequence is CSVSTGSSNQPQHF. The nucleotide sequence reads as follows: TGCAGCGTCTCGACAGGTTCTAGCAATCAGCCCCAGCATTTT.